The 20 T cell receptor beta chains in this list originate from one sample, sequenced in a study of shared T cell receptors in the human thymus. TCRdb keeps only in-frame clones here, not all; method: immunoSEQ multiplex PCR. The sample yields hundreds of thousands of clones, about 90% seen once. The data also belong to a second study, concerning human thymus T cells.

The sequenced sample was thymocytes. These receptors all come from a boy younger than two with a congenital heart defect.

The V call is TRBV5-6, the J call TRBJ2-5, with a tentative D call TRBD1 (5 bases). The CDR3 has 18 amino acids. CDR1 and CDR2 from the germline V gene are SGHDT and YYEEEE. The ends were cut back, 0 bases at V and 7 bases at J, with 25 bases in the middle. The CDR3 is CASSLERYWGSPAATQYF. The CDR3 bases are TGTGCCAGCAGCTTGGAAAGGTACTGGGGCTCCCCGGCTGCGACCCAGTACTTC.

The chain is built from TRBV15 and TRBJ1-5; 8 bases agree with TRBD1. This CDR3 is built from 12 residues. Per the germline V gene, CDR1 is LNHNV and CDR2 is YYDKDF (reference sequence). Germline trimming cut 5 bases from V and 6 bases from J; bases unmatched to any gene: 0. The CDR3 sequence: CATSGQGQPQHF. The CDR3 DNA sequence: TGTGCCACCAGCGGACAGGGTCAGCCCCAGCATTTT.

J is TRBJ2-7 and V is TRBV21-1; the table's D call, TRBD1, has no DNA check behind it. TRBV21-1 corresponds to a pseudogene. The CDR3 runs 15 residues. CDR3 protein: CASSKEGTGTYEQYF. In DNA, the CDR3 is TGTGCCAGCAGCAAAGAAGGGACAGGGACTTACGAGCAGTACTTC.

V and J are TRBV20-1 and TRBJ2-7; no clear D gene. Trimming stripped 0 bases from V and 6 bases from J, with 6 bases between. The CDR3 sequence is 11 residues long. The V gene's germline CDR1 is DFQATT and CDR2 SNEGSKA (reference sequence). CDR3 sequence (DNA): TGCAGTGCTAGAGACGGGTTCGAGCAGTACTTC. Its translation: CSARDGFEQYF.

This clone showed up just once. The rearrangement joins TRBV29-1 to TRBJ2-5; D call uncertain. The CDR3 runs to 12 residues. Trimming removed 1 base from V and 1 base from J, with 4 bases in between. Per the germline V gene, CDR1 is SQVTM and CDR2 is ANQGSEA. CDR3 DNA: TGCAGCGTTGAAGCCGGCCAAGAGACCCAGTACTTC. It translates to CSVEAGQETQYF. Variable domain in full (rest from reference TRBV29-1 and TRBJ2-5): SAVISQKPSRDICQRGTSLTIQCQVDSQVTMMFWYRQQPGQSLTLIATANQGSEATYESGFVIDKFPISRPNLTFSTLTVSNMSPEDSSIYLCSVEAGQETQYFGPGTRLLVL.

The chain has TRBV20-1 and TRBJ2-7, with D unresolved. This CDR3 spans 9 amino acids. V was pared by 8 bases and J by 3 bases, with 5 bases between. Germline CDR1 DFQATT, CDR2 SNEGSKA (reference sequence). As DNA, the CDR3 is TGCAGTCCCCGCTACGAGCAGTACTTC. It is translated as CSPRYEQYF.

The CDR3 region is CASSLGRGQGLFF. The CDR3, as DNA: TGTGCCAGCAGTCTTGGCAGGGGACAGGGCCTATTCTTC. The rearrangement links TRBV28 to TRBJ2-1; 9 bases line up with TRBD1. This CDR3 has 13 residues. J lost 16 bases, V lost 5 bases, and 12 bases had no gene match. Germline V gene lookup returns CDR1 MDHEN and CDR2 SYDVKM.

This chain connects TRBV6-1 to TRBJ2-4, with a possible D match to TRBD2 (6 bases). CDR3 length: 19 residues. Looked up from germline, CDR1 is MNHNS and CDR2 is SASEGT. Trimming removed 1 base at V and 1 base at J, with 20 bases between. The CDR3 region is CASSEGEVIGFEAKNIQYF. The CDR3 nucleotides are TGTGCCAGCAGTGAAGGGGAGGTAATAGGGTTTGAGGCCAAAAACATTCAGTACTTC.

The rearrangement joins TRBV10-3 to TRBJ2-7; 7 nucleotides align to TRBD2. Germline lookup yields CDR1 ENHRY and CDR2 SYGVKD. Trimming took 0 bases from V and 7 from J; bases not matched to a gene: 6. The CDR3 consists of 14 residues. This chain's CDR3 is CAISESSGTGEQYF. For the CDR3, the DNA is TGTGCCATCAGTGAGTCCAGCGGGACGGGGGAGCAGTACTTC.

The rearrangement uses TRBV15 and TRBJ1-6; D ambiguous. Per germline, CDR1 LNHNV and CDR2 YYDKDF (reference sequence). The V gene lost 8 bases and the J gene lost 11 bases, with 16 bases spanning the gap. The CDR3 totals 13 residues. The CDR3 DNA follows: TGTGCCACCTCGACTCCTCTCTGTCCACCCCTCCACTTT. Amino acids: CATSTPLCPPLHF.

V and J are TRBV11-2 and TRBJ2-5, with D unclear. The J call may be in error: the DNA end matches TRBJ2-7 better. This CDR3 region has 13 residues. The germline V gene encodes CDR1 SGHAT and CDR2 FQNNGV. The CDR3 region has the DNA TGTGCCAGCAGCTTATGCTGCGTATACGAGCAGTACTTC. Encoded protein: CASSLCCVYEQYF.

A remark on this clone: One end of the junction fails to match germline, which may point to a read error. The CDR3 sequence is CASSSHPSWEF. CDR3 sequence (DNA): TGTGCCAGCAGTTCCCACCCGTCGTGGGAGTTC. The V call is TRBV28, the J call TRBJ1-2; no clear D gene. The CDR3 consists of 11 residues. Germline V gives CDR1 MDHEN, CDR2 SYDVKM.

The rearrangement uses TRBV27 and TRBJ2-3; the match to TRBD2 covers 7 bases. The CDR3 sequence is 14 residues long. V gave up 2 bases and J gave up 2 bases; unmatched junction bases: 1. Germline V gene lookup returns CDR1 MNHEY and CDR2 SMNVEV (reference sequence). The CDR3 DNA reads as TGTGCCAGCAGTTTACAGCGGGACACAGATACGCAGTATTTT. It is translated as CASSLQRDTDTQYF.

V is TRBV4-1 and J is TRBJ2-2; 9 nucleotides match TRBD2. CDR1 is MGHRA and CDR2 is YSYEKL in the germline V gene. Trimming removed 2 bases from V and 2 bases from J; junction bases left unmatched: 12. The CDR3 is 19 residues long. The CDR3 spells CASSQFPGSGGRNTGELFF. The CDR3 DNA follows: TGCGCCAGCAGCCAATTCCCCGGTAGCGGGGGCCGTAACACCGGGGAGCTGTTTTTT.

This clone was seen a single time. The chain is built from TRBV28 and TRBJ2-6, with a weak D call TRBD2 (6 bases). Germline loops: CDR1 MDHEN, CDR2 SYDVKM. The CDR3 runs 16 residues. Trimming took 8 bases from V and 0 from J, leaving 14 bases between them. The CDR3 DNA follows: TGTGCCAGCCTTGCCGGGAGTTCCTCTGGGGCCAACGTCCTGACTTTC. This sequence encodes CASLAGSSSGANVLTF. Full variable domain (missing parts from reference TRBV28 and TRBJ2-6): DVKVTQSSRYLVKRTGEKVFLECVQDMDHENMFWYRQDPGLGLRLIYFSYDVKMKEKGDIPEGYSVSREKKERFSLILESASTNQTSMYLCASLAGSSSGANVLTFGAGSRLTVL.

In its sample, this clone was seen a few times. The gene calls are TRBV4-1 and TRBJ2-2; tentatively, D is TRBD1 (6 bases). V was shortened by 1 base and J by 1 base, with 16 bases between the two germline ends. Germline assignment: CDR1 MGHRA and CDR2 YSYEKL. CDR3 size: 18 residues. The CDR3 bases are TGCGCCAGCAGCCAAGTTCGGGGCAGGGGTAAGAACACCGGGGAGCTGTTTTTT. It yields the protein CASSQVRGRGKNTGELFF.

CDR3 in DNA: TGTGCCAGTAGTAAGGCGGGACTAGCGGGAGTCTCAGATACGCAGTATTTT. Its protein product is CASSKAGLAGVSDTQYF. J is TRBJ2-3 and V is TRBV19; 14 bases map to TRBD2. This CDR3 has 17 amino acids. Germline CDR1 reads LNHDA; CDR2 reads SQIVND (reference sequence). With 4 bases clipped from V and 4 bases from J, the junction kept 7 bases outside the gene matches.

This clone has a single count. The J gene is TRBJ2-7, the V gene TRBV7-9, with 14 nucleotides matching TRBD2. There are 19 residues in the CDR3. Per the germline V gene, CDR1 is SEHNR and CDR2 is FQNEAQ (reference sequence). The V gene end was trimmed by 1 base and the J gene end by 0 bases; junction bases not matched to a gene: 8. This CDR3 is CASSLVGTSGSSDSYEQYF. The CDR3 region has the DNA TGTGCCAGCAGCTTAGTGGGGACTAGCGGGAGCAGTGACTCCTACGAGCAGTACTTC.

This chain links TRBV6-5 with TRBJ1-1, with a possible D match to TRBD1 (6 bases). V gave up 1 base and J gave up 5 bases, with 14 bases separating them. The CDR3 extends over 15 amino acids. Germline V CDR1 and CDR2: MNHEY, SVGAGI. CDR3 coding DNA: TGTGCCAGCAGTTACTTGTGGGGGCGCTGGACTGAAGCTTTCTTT. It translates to CASSYLWGRWTEAFF.

The CDR3 nucleotides read TGTGCCAGCTCACCTGGAGGATGGCAGCCCCAGCATTTT. Encoded protein: CASSPGGWQPQHF. The chain uses TRBV18 and TRBJ1-5; D not resolved. This CDR3 has 13 residues. V lost 3 bases and J lost 7, with 10 bases in between. Per the germline V gene, CDR1 is KGHSH and CDR2 is LQKENI.